This record covers a single TCR beta chain. Its antigen remains unidentified. Per-base qualities were not stored, and no clone one base away is much larger. This sample is part of a study of a mutant IDH1 vaccine in newly diagnosed glioma (dated by TCRdb to 2020 to 2022). Context from the whole study: Eight vaccinations were administered to patients in weeks 1, 3, 5, 7, 11, 15, 19 and 23, corresponding to visits V03 through V10. Prior to enrollment, standard therapy consisting of radiotherapy alone, temozolomide alone, or radiochemotherapy with temozolomide had been administered to patients, with the combination being received by most patients. Of the 32 patients who were treated, about 60% were male and about 40% were female, and the mean age was around 43 years. Peripheral blood samples were drawn at six visits, namely V03 (baseline), V05, V07, V10, V12 and V13. Longitudinal TCRB deep sequencing was done for some 26 treated patients, wherever samples were available for exploratory analyses. Vaccination started 4-6 weeks after radiotherapy alone, or was given together with temozolomide cycles in the groups whose treatment included chemotherapy. The study at large found these results: The authors stated that sample limitations prevented analyses of patient blood samples from being reproduced. Pseudoprogression seemed to be unrelated to changes in the top peripheral T cell clonotypes found by TCRB sequencing. Selection of PBMC samples for TCRB deep sequencing was based on availability. Immune responses induced by the vaccine were seen in around 93% of patients across multiple MHC alleles.

The library was built by means of the immunoSEQ multiplex PCR assay. Rearranged TCR beta chain sequences were amplified with the hsTCRB Kit following the manufacturer's protocol. Sequencing of TCRB libraries was carried out on an Illumina MiSeq. For the original study's pipeline: The proprietary platform of the kit vendor was used for demultiplexing, trimming and gene mapping. TCRdb's version of the immuneACCESS table is confined to in-frame rearrangements and falls short of the full clone set. An unresolved V gene accounts for under half of the shortfall where checked; the remainder is of unknown origin. V and J calls and clone size are as listed in that table; D and trimming were resolved from the DNA. The sample table records roughly 28,000 clones; around 89% of these occur just once. The ten largest account for 20% of the sample. Including cysteine and phenylalanine, the CDR3 has 13 amino acids. The entry retains the CDR3 DNA only, 39 bases that are in frame from base 1. Per the germline V gene, SGHRS is the CDR1 and YFSETQ is the CDR2. The V end loses 0 bases and the J end loses 8 bases, and a stretch of 11 bases separates them.

The sample's time point label is to be understood as: week 5, during vaccination. Every vaccine dose consisted of 300 ug of a 20-mer mutant IDH1 peptide in Montanide, administered subcutaneously together with topical imiquimod. Newly diagnosed WHO grade 3 or 4 IDH1-mutant astrocytomas showing loss of nuclear ATRX were present in the donors. The samples were drawn from NOA16, a multicentre, single-arm, open-label phase I trial in Germany that tested a mutant IDH1 peptide vaccine in humans for the first time. Genomic DNA for TCRB sequencing was extracted from EDTA blood using the DNeasy Blood and Tissue Kit.

This TCR was sampled from a man younger than 35 with glioma. The sequence links TRBV5-1 to TRBJ1-2, with the D segment identity uncertain. The sequencing used PBMCs, collected from a glioma patient whose treatment included an IDH1 peptide vaccine. The DNA reads as follows: TGCGCCAGCAGCTTGGATCGTCAGGTCGGCTACACCTTC. It translates to CASSLDRQVGYTF.